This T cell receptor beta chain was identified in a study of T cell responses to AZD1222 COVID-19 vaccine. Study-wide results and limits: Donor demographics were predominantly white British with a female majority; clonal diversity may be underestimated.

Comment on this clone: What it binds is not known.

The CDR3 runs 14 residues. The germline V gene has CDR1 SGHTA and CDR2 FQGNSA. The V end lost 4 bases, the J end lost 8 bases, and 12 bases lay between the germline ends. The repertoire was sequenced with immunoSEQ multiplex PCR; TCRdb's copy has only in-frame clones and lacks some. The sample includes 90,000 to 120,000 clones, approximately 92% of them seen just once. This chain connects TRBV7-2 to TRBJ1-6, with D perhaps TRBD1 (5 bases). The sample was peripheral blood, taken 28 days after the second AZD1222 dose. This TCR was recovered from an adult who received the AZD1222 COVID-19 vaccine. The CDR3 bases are TGTGCCAGCAGCTCTCAGGGAGGAGATTCACCCCTCCACTTT. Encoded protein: CASSSQGGDSPLHF. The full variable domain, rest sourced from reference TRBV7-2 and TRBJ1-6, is GAGVSQSPSNKVTEKGKDVELRCDPISGHTALYWYRQSLGQGLEFLIYFQGNSAPDKSGLPSDRFSAERTGGSVSTLTIQRTQQEDSAVYLCASSSQGGDSPLHFGNGTRLTVT.